This T cell receptor (beta chain) appears in the sequencing data of a study of human T cells and chemical hapten exposure. Authors' processing steps: Per-sample TCR counts ranged from 23,224 to 690,600, median around 96,000. TCRdb recomputed calls from the RACE reads with MiXCR, one row per CDR3 protein. TCRdb's processing, not the study's, gives the V and J calls here. The sample consists of 90,000 to 140,000 distinct CDR3 sequences, less than 40% of them appearing once. Study-wide results and caveats: Donors' alopecia may make their immune response differ from healthy people's.

V shed 2 bases and J 2 bases; nucleotides not matched to a gene: 15. This CDR3 comprises 19 residues. Germline V gene sequence: CDR1 SGHRS, CDR2 YFSETQ. With regard to this clonotype: Its cognate antigen is unknown.

Time point of the sample: patch test 3, about 24 weeks after DPC sensitization. Regarding treatment: therapeutic diphenylcyclopropenone sensitization with weekly scalp DPC. Staff drew blood before applying each patch test. This specimen was whole blood, taken in connection with sensitization to the hapten diphenylcyclopropenone (DPC). The sequence derives from a middle-aged man with alopecia areata. Some clones in this sample may be carry-over from other donors' samples. This chain uses TRBV5-1 with TRBJ2-1, with 8 bases that match TRBD1. DNA of the CDR3: TGCGCCAGCAGCTTCCAGGCCGGGACAGGTCACAGCGCCTACAATGAGCAGTTCTTC. The encoded protein is CASSFQAGTGHSAYNEQFF.